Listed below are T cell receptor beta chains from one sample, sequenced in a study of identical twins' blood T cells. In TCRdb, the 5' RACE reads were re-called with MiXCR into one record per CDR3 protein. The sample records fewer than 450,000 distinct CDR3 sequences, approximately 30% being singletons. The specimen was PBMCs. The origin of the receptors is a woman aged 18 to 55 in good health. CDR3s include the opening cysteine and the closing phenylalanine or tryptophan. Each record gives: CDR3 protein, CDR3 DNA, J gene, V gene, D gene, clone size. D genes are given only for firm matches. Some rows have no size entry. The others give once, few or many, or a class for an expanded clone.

CSARRGQGGNEQYF,TGCAGTGCTAGGCGGGGACAGGGTGGTAACGAGCAGTACTTC,TRBJ2-7,TRBV20-1,TRBD1,many
CASTTGTGSSEQFF,TGTGCCAGCACGACAGGGACGGGCTCCAGTGAGCAGTTCTTC,TRBJ2-1,TRBV27,TRBD1,.
CASSQDHPLRSAETQYF,TGTGCCAGCAGCCAAGATCACCCATTACGGAGTGCGGAGACCCAGTACTTC,TRBJ2-5,TRBV14,.,few
CSANRGFGNEQFF,TGCAGTGCTAATAGGGGTTTTGGAAATGAGCAGTTCTTC,TRBJ2-1,TRBV20-1,.,.
CASSLDQALPLHF,TGTGCCAGCAGCTTAGATCAGGCGCTTCCCCTCCACTTT,TRBJ1-6,TRBV11-2,.,.
CASSWYLSGNTIYF,TGTGCCAGCAGCTGGTACCTGTCGGGAAACACAATATATTTT,TRBJ1-3,TRBV9,.,.
CASSLLETGEQYF,TGCGCCAGCAGCTTACTGGAAACGGGGGAGCAGTACTTC,TRBJ2-7,TRBV5-1,.,few
CSARDRGTSGMTGELFF,TGCAGTGCTAGAGACCGAGGGACTAGCGGGATGACCGGGGAGCTGTTTTTT,TRBJ2-2,TRBV20-1,TRBD2,.
CASRKQSYEQYF,TGTGCCAGCAGGAAACAGAGCTACGAGCAGTACTTC,TRBJ2-7,TRBV6-6,.,few
CASSQDLHNNEQFF,TGTGCCAGCAGCCAAGATCTACATAACAATGAGCAGTTCTTC,TRBJ2-1,TRBV3-1,.,.
CASSEAESYEQYF,TGCGCCAGCAGTGAGGCCGAGTCCTACGAGCAGTACTTC,TRBJ2-7,TRBV10-1,.,many
CASSRGHTLDGYTF,TGTGCCAGCAGCCGGGGACATACGCTAGATGGCTACACCTTC,TRBJ1-2,TRBV11-2,.,.
CSAEYYGSPYGYTF,TGCAGTGCGGAGTATTATGGGAGCCCCTATGGCTACACCTTC,TRBJ1-2,TRBV20-1,.,.
CASSLGRTVNQPQHF,TGTGCCAGCAGCTTAGGTCGGACAGTCAATCAGCCCCAGCATTTT,TRBJ1-5,TRBV7-2,.,few
CASRPRTGRDTEAFF,TGTGCCAGCAGACCCAGAACAGGGAGGGACACTGAAGCTTTCTTT,TRBJ1-1,TRBV11-3,.,few
CASSLRRVYNSPLHF,TGTGCCAGCAGTCTCCGCAGGGTTTATAATTCACCCCTCCACTTT,TRBJ1-6,TRBV12-3/TRBV12-4,.,.
CASSTQRQGNYGYTF,TGTGCCAGCAGTACTCAACGACAGGGGAACTATGGCTACACCTTC,TRBJ1-2,TRBV7-9,TRBD1,few
CASVNWALSYEQYF,TGTGCCAGCGTAAATTGGGCACTCTCCTACGAGCAGTACTTC,TRBJ2-7,TRBV12-3/TRBV12-4,.,many
CASSSNTGELFF,TGTGCCAGCAGCTCGAACACCGGGGAGCTGTTTTTT,TRBJ2-2,TRBV11-2,.,many
CASLLGIGPYNEQFF,TGTGCCAGCCTTCTGGGAATAGGTCCCTACAATGAGCAGTTCTTC,TRBJ2-1,TRBV7-9,.,.
CASGTTYNEQFF,TGTGCCAGCGGGACCACTTACAATGAGCAGTTCTTC,TRBJ2-1,TRBV6-2/TRBV6-3,.,.
CASSLAIGAYEQYF,TGTGCCAGCAGTTTGGCGATAGGCGCGTACGAGCAGTACTTC,TRBJ2-7,TRBV27,.,few
CATSGQGSTGNQPQHF,TGTGCCACCAGTGGACAGGGAAGTACGGGCAATCAGCCCCAGCATTTT,TRBJ1-5,TRBV10-3,TRBD1,.
CASSYAQGGRETQYF,TGTGCCAGCAGTTACGCGCAGGGTGGTAGAGAGACCCAGTACTTC,TRBJ2-5,TRBV6-6,.,few
CASSPKRATEAFF,TGTGCCAGCAGCCCCAAAAGGGCCACTGAAGCTTTCTTT,TRBJ1-1,TRBV11-2,.,few
CASSIWASGSSGFGETQYF,TGTGCCAGTAGTATCTGGGCTAGCGGGAGTTCGGGTTTCGGAGAGACCCAGTACTTC,TRBJ2-5,TRBV19,TRBD2,.
CASSLVTSSHEQYF,TGTGCCAGCAGCTTGGTGACTAGCTCCCACGAGCAGTACTTC,TRBJ2-7,TRBV5-4,TRBD2,few
CASSVGEGYTF,TGTGCCAGCAGCGTAGGTGAAGGCTACACCTTC,TRBJ1-2,TRBV9,.,many
CASSLGWTGNYGYTF,TGTGCCAGCAGCTTGGGGTGGACAGGAAACTATGGCTACACCTTC,TRBJ1-2,TRBV5-6,TRBD1,few
CASSAGTSTDTQYF,TGTGCCAGCAGTGCCGGGACTAGCACAGATACGCAGTATTTT,TRBJ2-3,TRBV9,.,many
CASSGWTDPDTQYF,TGCGCCAGCAGCGGGTGGACAGATCCAGATACGCAGTATTTT,TRBJ2-3,TRBV5-1,.,many
CASSYTGIYSGNTIYF,TGTGCCAGCAGTTACACAGGGATCTACTCTGGAAACACCATATATTTT,TRBJ1-3,TRBV6-5,.,many
CASSSGLSTGELVF,TGTGCCAGCAGCTCAGGACTGAGCACCGGGGAGCTGGTTTTT,TRBJ2-2,TRBV5-6,.,.
CASSSEGGSYNEQFF,TGTGCCAGCAGCTCAGAGGGTGGGTCCTACAATGAGCAGTTCTTC,TRBJ2-1,TRBV5-6,.,.